What follows is one TCR beta chain and its context. This sample is part of a study of blood T cell repertoires in COVID-19. The assay was immunoSEQ multiplex PCR, and TCRdb's table has in-frame clones only and misses some. The table records 45,000 to 65,000 clones, 75% to 90% of them present only once. From germline, CDR1 is GTSNPN and CDR2 SVGIG (reference sequence). CDR3 length equals 15 residues. V shed 3 bases and J shed 4 bases, with 19 bases lying between them. The V and J genes are TRBV30 and TRBJ2-7; D is perhaps TRBD2 (6 bases). Sequencing was performed on peripheral blood. The receptor was isolated from a man aged 55 to 70 with active COVID-19. The CDR3 DNA is TGTGCCTGGAGGGCCCCCGGAGGGGCAGGATACGAGCAGTACTTC. This gives the protein CAWRAPGGAGYEQYF.